The clone carrying this T cell receptor beta chain was counted at least ten times. The data were obtained in a study of CD8 T cells in ankylosing spondylitis. V lost 7 bases, J lost 1 base, and 7 bases lay in between. The CDR3 runs to 12 residues. TCRdb re-called the 5' RACE reads with MiXCR, one entry per CDR3 protein. The profile shows about 340,000 distinct CDR3 sequences, approximately 15% of them singletons. Sample: blood, either unsorted or a sorted T cell fraction (not recorded which). The receptor was isolated from a male donor with ankylosing spondylitis or in good health (not recorded which). This chain uses TRBV12-3 or TRBV12-4 with TRBJ1-1; D is uncertain. The CDR3 sequence is CASKPENTEAFF. The CDR3 nucleotides are TGTGCCAGCAAGCCAGAGAACACTGAAGCTTTCTTT.